This T cell receptor (beta chain) derives from a study of beta chain features in type 1 diabetes. Whole-study findings and limits: PCR might preferentially amplify shorter templates, equally in patients and controls. The study found moderately but significantly shorter TCRB CDR3s in all four CD4+ subsets of Type 1 diabetes patients.

This clone was seen more than once but under ten times. Its antigen remains unidentified. The same CDR3 also results from other DNA sequences found in this sample. The germline V gene encodes CDR1 MDHEN and CDR2 SYDVKM. The V gene lost 6 bases and the J gene lost 4 bases, with 15 bases spanning the gap. The CDR3 contains 14 residues. Expressed TCRB transcripts got sequenced, as all isolated RNA was reverse transcribed. Generated by immunoSEQ multiplex PCR, the TCRdb table keeps only in-frame clones and is missing some. Among about 370,000 clones listed, around 9.6% were seen once. What was sequenced was central memory CD4+ T cells from blood. The chain uses TRBV28 and TRBJ1-1; maybe TRBD1 (6 bases). The sequence was obtained from a man aged 30 to 39 with type 1 diabetes. CDR3 nucleotides: TGTGCCAGCAGCTTCGTGGGGGGCGGCACTGAAGCTTTCTTT. Translated, it gives CASSFVGGGTEAFF.